Sequencing of this T cell receptor (beta chain) was carried out in a study of regulatory T cells in long-lasting Graves disease. Whole-study context: Antithyroid drug use was under 3 months in newly diagnosed Graves' patients.

Indicated time point: newly diagnosed GD, antithyroid drugs for less than 3 months. Generation of the TCR library employed RNA extracted from PBMCs. Findings and caveats of the study: Persistent disease preferred TRBV28, TRBJ1-2 and TRBJ2-5; new disease, TRBV20-1 and TRBJ2-1. Newly diagnosed Graves' patients had higher TCR diversity than persistent ones.

On this clonotype: Antigen specificity is unknown.

iRepertoire HTBI primers and Arm-PCR of CDR3 regions built TCR beta libraries. Authors' data handling: Taken together, the samples had 60 to 80 TRBV and more than twelve TRBJ segments identified. Via MiXCR, TCRdb re-called the multiplex PCR reads, giving one row per CDR3 protein. TCRdb, rather than the study authors, made the V and J calls. This sample has hundreds of thousands of distinct CDR3 sequences, with roughly a sixth found just once. The length of the CDR3 is 14 residues. The germline V gene has CDR1 SGHNT and CDR2 YENEEA. The germline V and J ends were trimmed by 1 base and 6 bases, with 10 bases remaining between them.

Sequenced here: peripheral blood mononuclear cells (PBMCs), sampled at new diagnosis, from a patient treated with antithyroid drugs. V and J are TRBV11-3 and TRBJ2-1; tentatively, D is TRBD2 (5 bases). The sequence was collected from a female donor with Graves disease. Here the CDR3 reads CASSLASRGNEQFF. In DNA form, the CDR3 reads TGTGCCAGCAGCTTAGCATCTCGGGGCAATGAGCAGTTCTTC.